The sequence of this T cell receptor (beta chain) was determined in a study of blood T cell repertoires in COVID-19. The table came from immunoSEQ multiplex PCR; TCRdb's copy has only in-frame clones and leaves some out. The sample holds some 170,000 clones; 87% are singletons and the top ten take 1.6%. Germline V gives CDR1 SNHLY, CDR2 FYNNEI. The CDR3 is 13 amino acids. The V segment lost 6 bases and the J segment 3 bases; nucleotides outside the gene matches: 4. The chain employs TRBV2 and TRBJ2-7; TRBD2 matches at 8 bases. The TCR comes from a woman in her forties or fifties with acute or convalescent COVID-19. The sample consisted of peripheral blood. The CDR3 sequence: CASRPGGLYEQYF. The CDR3 coding sequence is TGTGCCAGCAGACCGGGAGGGCTCTACGAGCAGTACTTC. Together with reference TRBV2 and TRBJ2-7, the CDR3 gives the full variable domain: EPEVTQTPSHQVTQMGQEVILRCVPISNHLYFYWYRQILGQKVEFLVSFYNNEISEKSEIFDDQFSVERPDGSNFTLKIRSTKLEDSAMYFCASRPGGLYEQYFGPGTRLTVT.